This T cell receptor beta chain was sequenced in a study of T cell clonotyping in hematopoietic cell transplantation. This CDR3 region has 16 residues. Sequencing used immunoSEQ multiplex PCR; TCRdb keeps in-frame clones, though not all of them. The sample contains about 36,000 clones, 75% to 90% of which appear only once. This sequence was found in a woman between 35 and 50 years old in good health. Some clones in this sample may be carry-over from other donors' samples. Sequences were obtained from peripheral blood mononuclear cells. The gene calls are TRBV21-1 and TRBJ1-1; the DNA was not compared with TRBD1, the D call given in the table. TRBV21-1 is listed as a pseudogene. The CDR3 DNA reads as TGTGCCAGCAGCAAAGTCAGGCAGTCCGCGAACACTGAAGCTTTCTTT. Translation: CASSKVRQSANTEAFF.